Given below is one TCR beta chain in context. Across 24 US areas, participants ranged in age from about 18 to 100 years. What the recovered Cohort 3 donors had was two negative PCRs, clearance, or symptom resolution. These data come from a study of blood T cell repertoires in COVID-19. Trimming removed 6 bases from V and 8 bases from J; junction bases left unmatched: 8. CDR1 is MNHEY, CDR2 SVGAGI, per germline. The CDR3 is 14 residues long. Original processing methods: Using reference gene primer amplification, nucleated cell counts were estimated. This table comes from immunoSEQ multiplex PCR, and its TCRdb copy is limited to in-frame clones, with some not included. V, J and clone size reflect that table, while D and trimming were determined from the DNA. Among 330,000 or so clones listed, about 90% were seen once.

This clonotype was sampled from a woman aged 25 to 39 who had recovered from COVID-19. Sequencing was carried out using PBMCs or T cells enriched from blood (not recorded which). The rearrangement uses TRBV6-5 and TRBJ2-1; 9 nucleotides match TRBD2. The CDR3 sequence is CASRRAGGLDEQFF. Written as DNA, the CDR3 is TGTGCCAGCAGACGAGCGGGAGGACTGGATGAGCAGTTCTTC.